These 31 T cell receptor beta chains originate from one sample sequenced in a study of T cell repertoires in cytomegalovirus infection. TCRdb re-analysed the reads in MiXCR, keeping a single row per CDR3 protein. The sample lists some 600,000 distinct CDR3 sequences, roughly a quarter seen once, with roughly 8% in the top ten. The specimen sequenced was CD8+ T cells from PBMCs. These receptors came from a human donor in good health (CMV status not recorded). Some clones in this sample may be carry-over from other donors' samples.

This clonotype was observed at least ten times. The chain has TRBV7-9 and TRBJ2-7; no reliable D call. Germline-derived CDR1 and CDR2 are SEHNR and FQNEAQ (reference sequence). The CDR3 is 14 residues long. Trimming removed 0 bases from V and 7 bases from J, with 13 bases in between. This CDR3 is CASSLALQVEEQYF. CDR3 DNA: TGTGCCAGCAGCTTAGCCCTCCAGGTGGAAGAGCAGTACTTC.

The J gene is TRBJ1-6, the V gene TRBV6-2 or TRBV6-3, with unresolved D. CDR1 is MNHEY, CDR2 SVGEGT, per germline. Trimming cost V 3 bases and J 8 bases, with 17 bases left between them. The CDR3 is 16 amino acids. In nucleotides, the CDR3 is TGTGCCAGCAGTTATCCACCGGGCTTTTCGGATTCACCCCTCCACTTT. It translates to CASSYPPGFSDSPLHF.

The sample holds a few counts of this clonotype. The rearrangement joins TRBV5-8 to TRBJ2-1; perhaps TRBD1 as D (6 bases). This CDR3 contains 16 residues. Germline V gene lookup returns CDR1 SGHTS and CDR2 YDEGEE. The V and J ends lost 4 bases and 0 bases respectively, with 14 bases between them. Here the CDR3 reads CASSRTGLSSYNEQFF. CDR3 DNA sequence: TGTGCCAGCAGCCGTACAGGGCTCAGCTCCTACAATGAGCAGTTCTTC. The complete variable domain, with remaining parts taken from reference TRBV5-8 and TRBJ2-1, reads EAGVTQSPTHLIKTRGQQATLRCSPISGHTSVYWYQQALGLGLQFLLWYDEGEERNRGNFPPRFSGRQFPNYSSELNVNALELEDSALYLCASSRTGLSSYNEQFFGPGTRLTVL.

At least ten counts were recorded for this clonotype. The chain employs TRBV7-9 and TRBJ2-3; possible D gene TRBD2, 5 bases. This CDR3 region has 12 residues. V lost 5 bases, J lost 7 bases, and 10 bases lay in between. CDR1 SEHNR and CDR2 FQNEAQ come from the germline V gene (reference sequence). The CDR3 loop is CASSVGLNTQYF. CDR3 bases: TGTGCCAGCAGCGTAGGACTTAATACGCAGTATTTT. Variable domain in full (rest from reference TRBV7-9 and TRBJ2-3): DTGVSQNPRHKITKRGQNVTFRCDPISEHNRLYWYRQTLGQGPEFLTYFQNEAQLEKSRLLSDRFSAERPKGSFSTLEIQRTEQGDSAMYLCASSVGLNTQYFGPGTRLTVL.

About this clonotype itself: The germline gene is not matched at one end of the junction; a read error may be the cause. The chain uses TRBV29-1 and TRBJ2-1, with TRBD2 matching 16 bases. The CDR3 extends over 17 amino acids. Per germline, CDR1 SQVTM and CDR2 ANQGSEA. The CDR3 spells CSVEGTSGGALYNEQFF. CDR3 nucleotides: TGCAGCGTGGAAGGGACTAGCGGGGGGGCCCTTTACAATGAGCAGTTCTTC.

The chain has TRBV28 and TRBJ2-1; D is possibly TRBD2 (6 bases). Germline lookup yields CDR1 MDHEN and CDR2 SYDVKM. The CDR3 length is 14 residues. V lost 2 bases to trimming and J lost 8 bases, with 13 bases between them. The CDR3 DNA sequence: TGTGCCAGCAGTTTAAGGAGGGCCCGGGATGAGCAGTTCTTC. Protein sequence: CASSLRRARDEQFF.

This clonotype occurred a few times. The chain has TRBV7-9 and TRBJ2-3; D assignment may be TRBD1 or TRBD2 (6 bases each). The germline gives CDR1 SEHNR, CDR2 FQNEAQ (reference sequence). The CDR3 is 14 residues long. The CDR3 DNA reads TGTGCGGGACTCCCCCCAGGGGTCCCAGATACGCAGTATTTT. Translated: CAGLPPGVPDTQYF. The full variable domain, its missing parts supplied by reference TRBV7-9 and TRBJ2-3, is DTGVSQNPRHKITKRGQNVTFRCDPISEHNRLYWYRQTLGQGPEFLTYFQNEAQLEKSRLLSDRFSAERPKGSFSTLEIQRTEQGDSAMYLCAGLPPGVPDTQYFGPGTRLTVL.

This clonotype was seen at least ten times. It is unclear where the CDR3 begins or ends on the DNA, so no DNA is shown, and the CDR3 is as TCRdb lists it. The chain employs TRBV12-3 or TRBV12-4 and TRBJ2-7; TRBD1 is the table's D call, not checked against the DNA. The CDR3 sequence runs 12 residues, both termini included. CDR3 sequence reads: CASSFGAGEQYF.

CDR3 bases: TGTGCCAGCAGCTTAGACAGGGGATTCTTCCACGAGCAGTACTTC. This gives the protein CASSLDRGFFHEQYF. The rearrangement uses TRBV7-6 and TRBJ2-7; TRBD1 matches at 7 bases. Germline loops: CDR1 SGHVS, CDR2 FNYEAQ. V dropped 1 base and J dropped 5; count of bases not matched to a gene: 8. CDR3 length: 15 amino acids.

In this sample, this clonotype turned up once. V and J are TRBV7-9 and TRBJ2-2, with TRBD1 matching 8 bases. The CDR3 covers 14 residues. Per germline, CDR1 SEHNR and CDR2 FQNEAQ (reference sequence). The junction had 10 bases not matched to a gene; V was cut back by 11 bases and J by 5 bases. CDR3 DNA sequence: TGTGCCGGAACGACAGGGGAGAGGACCGGGGAGCTGTTTTTT. Protein: CAGTTGERTGELFF.

This clonotype was recorded many times. This chain joins TRBV7-9 and TRBJ1-1; D is ambiguous. The CDR3 runs to 12 residues. Germline CDR1 reads SEHNR; CDR2 reads FQNEAQ (reference sequence). Trimming shortened V by 7 bases and J by 10 bases, and 16 bases separated the two germline ends. The CDR3 coding sequence is TGTGCCAGCAACCAACTTAAATGGGCAGCTTTCTTT. Translating it yields CASNQLKWAAFF.

This clonotype was counted between two and nine times. The chain uses TRBV2 and TRBJ2-3, with D possibly matching TRBD2 (5 bases). V was clipped by 7 bases and J by 4 bases, with 9 bases between them. Germline V gives CDR1 SNHLY, CDR2 FYNNEI. The CDR3 spans 12 residues. CDR3: CASTRDSDTQYF. The DNA of the CDR3 is TGTGCCAGCACGAGGGATTCAGATACGCAGTATTTT.

This clonotype was observed a few times. This sequence joins TRBV7-9 and TRBJ2-3; 8 bases are a match to TRBD2. The germline V gene has CDR1 SEHNR and CDR2 FQNEAQ (reference sequence). V shed 4 bases and J 4 bases; nucleotides not matched to a gene: 10. The CDR3 consists of 16 residues. CDR3 sequence reads: CASSSPGLEFADTQYF. The CDR3 region has the DNA TGTGCCAGCAGCTCCCCGGGACTAGAATTTGCAGATACGCAGTATTTT.

Only a few counts were recorded for this clonotype. The rearrangement links TRBV6-5 to TRBJ2-5; D is possibly TRBD1 or TRBD2 (5 bases each). CDR1 is MNHEY and CDR2 is SVGAGI in the germline V gene. The CDR3 is made up of 16 amino acids. Trimming left V 2 bases short and J 4 bases short, with 17 bases between. CDR3 sequence reads: CASSYVRGGRVETQYF. The CDR3 bases are TGTGCCAGCAGTTACGTTCGGGGCGGGCGAGTAGAGACCCAGTACTTC.

In its sample, this clonotype was seen a few times. The V gene is TRBV4-3, the J gene TRBJ2-1; D is unclear. V dropped 2 bases and J dropped 2 bases, with 7 bases sitting between them. This CDR3 spans 14 amino acids. Germline loops: CDR1 LGHNA, CDR2 YSLEER. CDR3 in amino acids: CASSQKTAYNEQFF. CDR3 in DNA: TGCGCCAGCAGCCAAAAGACGGCCTACAATGAGCAGTTCTTC.

This clonotype was seen at least ten times. V is TRBV7-2 and J is TRBJ2-7; 7 positions agree with TRBD1. Germline lookup yields CDR1 SGHTA and CDR2 FQGNSA. The length of the CDR3 is 15 residues. The J segment lost 4 bases and the V segment lost 0 bases, leaving 6 bases of the junction unmatched. In DNA form, the CDR3 reads TGTGCCAGCAGCTTAGCAGGGGGCGAGTTTTACGAGCAGTACGTC. This encodes CASSLAGGEFYEQYV.

This clonotype was counted ten times or more. The chain employs TRBV5-4 and TRBJ2-1; D unclear. The V end lost 2 bases, the J end lost 2 bases, and 5 bases lay between the germline ends. Germline V gene lookup returns CDR1 SGHNT and CDR2 YYREEE (reference sequence). The CDR3 totals 13 residues. The DNA for the CDR3 is TGTGCCAGCAGCTTTGTCACCTACAATGAGCAGTTCTTC. This encodes CASSFVTYNEQFF. Supplemented by reference TRBV5-4 and TRBJ2-1, the full variable domain reads ETGVTQSPTHLIKTRGQQVTLRCSSQSGHNTVSWYQQALGQGPQFIFQYYREEENGRGNFPPRFSGLQFPNYSSELNVNALELDDSALYLCASSFVTYNEQFFGPGTRLTVL.

J is TRBJ1-4 and V is TRBV29-1, with 9 nucleotides matching TRBD1. The germline CDR1 and CDR2 sequences are SQVTM and ANQGSEA. V lost 6 bases and J lost 6; bases outside the gene matches: 5. The CDR3 has 13 residues. The CDR3 sequence: CSVLQGADEKLFF. DNA of the CDR3: TGCAGCGTCCTACAGGGGGCGGATGAAAAACTGTTTTTT. Variable domain in full (rest from reference TRBV29-1 and TRBJ1-4): SAVISQKPSRDICQRGTSLTIQCQVDSQVTMMFWYRQQPGQSLTLIATANQGSEATYESGFVIDKFPISRPNLTFSTLTVSNMSPEDSSIYLCSVLQGADEKLFFGSGTQLSVL.

This clonotype was seen more than once but under ten times. The rearrangement joins TRBV6-2 or TRBV6-3 to TRBJ2-2; a possible D gene is TRBD1 (6 bases). Germline assignment: CDR1 MNHEY and CDR2 SVGEGT. This CDR3 spans 15 amino acids. The ends were cut back, 6 bases at V and 5 bases at J, with 16 bases in the middle. In DNA, the CDR3 is TGTGCCAGCAGCTATAACAGGGAAGGGACCGGGGAGCTGTTTTTT. Protein product: CASSYNREGTGELFF.

Note on this clonotype: One end of the junction varies from germline; a read error may be responsible. The chain links TRBV9 to TRBJ1-1; no reliable D call. This CDR3 is built from 11 residues. Germline-derived CDR1 and CDR2 are SGDLS and YYNGEE. CDR3 loop: CASKENGKEIF. As DNA, the CDR3 is TGTGCCAGCAAGGAAAACGGAAAAGAGATCTTT.

This chain joins TRBV28 and TRBJ1-5; D gene ambiguous. V was shortened by 8 bases and J by 7 bases, with 12 bases between the two germline ends. The germline V gene has CDR1 MDHEN and CDR2 SYDVKM. The CDR3 contains 12 residues. CDR3 sequence reads: CASQIGRQPQHF. CDR3 bases: TGTGCCAGCCAAATCGGACGGCAGCCCCAGCATTTT.

This clonotype has only a few counts. The V gene is TRBV27, the J gene TRBJ1-5; D remains unclear. There are 14 residues in the CDR3. Trimming removed 2 bases at V and 4 bases at J, with 9 bases between. Germline CDR1 is MNHEY and CDR2 is SMNVEV (reference sequence). The CDR3 DNA reads TGTGCCAGCAGTTTACAGCGAGAAAATCAGCCCCAGCATTTT. It translates to CASSLQRENQPQHF.

At least ten counts were recorded for this clonotype. A read error may produce the germline difference seen at one junction end. V is TRBV7-7 and J is TRBJ2-5; TRBD2 might be the D (5 bases). The germline CDR1 and CDR2 sequences are SSHAT and FNYEAQ (reference sequence). CDR3 size: 14 residues. The CDR3 DNA reads as TGTGCTAGCAGCTTAGGCGGCGGGTGGGAGACCCAGTACTTC. Translation gives CASSLGGGWETQYF.

The V and J genes are TRBV2 and TRBJ2-2; D unresolved. V was pared by 4 bases and J by 4 bases, with 7 bases between. Germline V gene lookup returns CDR1 SNHLY and CDR2 FYNNEI. This CDR3 has 13 amino acids. Here the CDR3 reads CASSGTATGELFF. In DNA form, the CDR3 reads TGTGCCAGCAGTGGGACCGCCACCGGGGAGCTGTTTTTT. The variable domain in full, with the rest retrieved from reference TRBV2 and TRBJ2-2, is EPEVTQTPSHQVTQMGQEVILRCVPISNHLYFYWYRQILGQKVEFLVSFYNNEISEKSEIFDDQFSVERPDGSNFTLKIRSTKLEDSAMYFCASSGTATGELFFGEGSRLTVL.

This clonotype was seen at least ten times. The V and J genes are TRBV6-6 and TRBJ2-1, with 15 nucleotides matching TRBD2. The V gene end was trimmed by 1 base and the J gene end by 7 bases; junction bases not matched to a gene: 2. CDR3 length: 16 amino acids. CDR1 and CDR2 (germline): MNHNY, SVGAGI (reference sequence). The chain's CDR3 is CASSYYGLAGGNEQFF. The CDR3 nucleotides are TGTGCCAGCAGTTACTATGGACTAGCGGGGGGGAATGAGCAGTTCTTC.

The gene calls are TRBV5-1 and TRBJ1-2; no definite D call. Germline V lookup: CDR1 SGHRS, CDR2 YFSETQ. This CDR3 has 14 residues. With 4 bases removed from V and 0 bases from J, the gap between germline ends came to 10 bases. This chain's CDR3 is CASSLNKANYGYTF. The CDR3 nucleotides are TGCGCCAGCAGCCTCAACAAAGCTAACTATGGCTACACCTTC.

This chain uses TRBV29-1 with TRBJ2-1, with a possible D match to TRBD2 (5 bases). Trimming took 6 bases from V and 6 from J, leaving 27 bases between them. The germline V gene has CDR1 SQVTM and CDR2 ANQGSEA. The CDR3 has 17 residues. CDR3: CSVRPREPSSRLNEQFF. CDR3 coding DNA: TGCAGCGTAAGACCCCGGGAACCATCCTCTCGGCTCAATGAGCAGTTCTTC.

The chain links TRBV12-3 or TRBV12-4 to TRBJ1-4, with D perhaps matching TRBD1 (6 bases). The V gene lost 10 bases and the J gene lost 4 bases, with 28 bases spanning the gap. This CDR3 is 18 amino acids long. CDR3 nucleotides: TGTGCCAACAGGTCGACAGGATCCGGGCCTCGCGTTAATGAAAAACTGTTTTTT. Its protein product is CANRSTGSGPRVNEKLFF.

The chain combines TRBV27 with TRBJ1-5; D not resolved. V gave up 6 bases and J gave up 6 bases, with 12 bases separating them. The germline gives CDR1 MNHEY, CDR2 SMNVEV (reference sequence). This CDR3 is 13 amino acids long. The CDR3 protein is CASSAYRAQPQHF. CDR3 in DNA: TGTGCCAGCAGCGCATATAGGGCTCAGCCCCAGCATTTT.

CDR3: CAISEAGIYNEQFF. For the CDR3, the DNA is TGTGCCATCAGTGAGGCGGGGATCTACAATGAGCAGTTCTTC. The V and J genes are TRBV10-3 and TRBJ2-1, with D tentatively TRBD2 (6 bases). Trimming cost V 2 bases and J 3 bases, with 8 bases left between them. Germline V gives CDR1 ENHRY, CDR2 SYGVKD. This CDR3 has 14 amino acids.

This clonotype was counted at least ten times. The chain carries TRBV28 and TRBJ2-1; TRBD2 aligns across 11 bases. CDR3 length: 16 residues. V lost 4 bases to trimming and J lost 7 bases; unmatched junction nucleotides: 9. Germline-derived CDR1 and CDR2 are MDHEN and SYDVKM. The CDR3 DNA is TGTGCCAGCAGTTCTCCTAGCGGGGGGCCGAAGAATGAGCAGTTCTTC. Translating gives CASSSPSGGPKNEQFF.